Below are 15 T cell receptor beta chains sequenced from a single sample in a study of identifying expanded T cells in peripheral blood. The assay was immunoSEQ multiplex PCR, and TCRdb's table has in-frame clones only and misses some. The sample yields approximately 100,000 clones, around nine tenths seen once. Sequenced input: blood. Every receptor here comes from a person aged 18 to 70 in good health.

CDR3 nucleotide sequence: TGTGCCACCCGAACTAGGGCTGGGGGATACGAAAACAATGAGCAGTTCTTC. Encoded protein: CATRTRAGGYENNEQFF. The chain employs TRBV15 and TRBJ2-1; tentatively, D is TRBD1 or TRBD2 (5 bases each). Germline CDR1 and CDR2: LNHNV and YYDKDF (reference sequence). CDR3 length equals 17 residues. The V and J ends lost 8 bases and 5 bases respectively, with 25 bases between them.

The V call is TRBV19, the J call TRBJ2-4; 10 bases agree with TRBD2. This CDR3 has 18 residues. Unmatched junction bases numbered 9, after V lost 1 base and J lost 3 bases. Germline loops: CDR1 LNHDA, CDR2 SQIVND (reference sequence). The CDR3 DNA sequence: TGTGCCAGTAGTATAGCCCAGCTAGCGGGGGTTGGCAAAAACATTCAGTACTTC. It encodes CASSIAQLAGVGKNIQYF.

The V call is TRBV18, the J call TRBJ1-2; 7 bases are a match to TRBD1. The junction had 7 bases not matched to a gene; V was cut back by 4 bases and J by 5 bases. CDR3 length: 14 amino acids. Germline V gene data show CDR1 as KGHSH and CDR2 as LQKENI. The CDR3 nucleotides read TGTGCCAGCTCACTTATAGACAGGGAGTATGGCTACACCTTC. Amino acid sequence: CASSLIDREYGYTF. The full variable domain, its missing parts supplied by reference TRBV18 and TRBJ1-2, is NAGVMQNPRHLVRRRGQEARLRCSPMKGHSHVYWYRQLPEEGLKFMVYLQKENIIDESGMPKERFSAEFPKEGPSILRIQQVVRGDSAAYFCASSLIDREYGYTFGSGTRLTVV.

The CDR3, as DNA: TGTGCTAGTGGTTTGTACCGGGACAGGGGATCGTACGAGCAGTACTTC. Protein sequence: CASGLYRDRGSYEQYF. The genes are TRBV12-5 and TRBJ2-7; 10 positions match TRBD1. The V gene's germline CDR1 is LGHNT and CDR2 FRNRAP. The CDR3 loop spans 16 amino acids. V gave up 2 bases and J gave up 4 bases; unmatched junction bases: 8.

For the CDR3, the DNA is TGTGCCAGCAGCTTCGCCGGGACAGGGTACGAGCAGTACTTC. This codes for CASSFAGTGYEQYF. The V and J genes are TRBV7-2 and TRBJ2-7, with 9 positions matching TRBD1. The length of the CDR3 is 14 residues. Trimming took 3 bases from V and 4 from J; bases not matched to a gene: 4. The germline CDR1 and CDR2 sequences are SGHTA and FQGNSA.

This clone was counted between two and nine times. The chain has TRBV18 and TRBJ1-1; D gene ambiguous. In germline, CDR1 is KGHSH, CDR2 LQKENI. V gave up 3 bases and J gave up 1 base, with 12 bases separating them. This CDR3 region has 15 residues. DNA of the CDR3: TGTGCCAGCTCACCCGGCATCACACCGAACACTGAAGCTTTCTTT. Amino acid sequence: CASSPGITPNTEAFF.

This clone occurred once. The chain recombines TRBV4-3 with TRBJ1-6; D ambiguous. The CDR3 has 17 amino acids. The germline V gene has CDR1 LGHNA and CDR2 YSLEER. V was clipped by 0 bases and J by 0 bases, with 9 bases between them. This CDR3 is CASSQEHGSSYNSPLHF. The CDR3 DNA is TGCGCCAGCAGCCAAGAGCACGGTAGCTCCTATAATTCACCCCTCCACTTT.

The rearrangement uses TRBV5-5 and TRBJ2-3; D is undetermined. Between the trimmed V and J ends, which lost 4 bases and 2 bases, there was a span of 5 bases. Germline CDR1 SGHKS, CDR2 YYEKEE (reference sequence). The CDR3 sequence is 12 residues long. CDR3: CASSLFTDTQYF. Here the CDR3 DNA reads TGTGCCAGCAGCCTTTTCACAGATACGCAGTATTTT.

The table lists this clone with a count of one. The J gene is TRBJ2-7, the V gene TRBV4-3; 10 bases map to TRBD1. With 0 bases clipped from V and 4 bases from J, the junction kept 6 bases outside the gene matches. The germline V gene has CDR1 LGHNA and CDR2 YSLEER. This CDR3 has 16 amino acids. CDR3 region: CASSQDTTGGRYEQYF. In DNA, the CDR3 is TGCGCCAGCAGCCAAGATACGACAGGGGGCAGATACGAGCAGTACTTC.

The chain combines TRBV28 with TRBJ2-1; unclear D gene. V dropped 1 base and J dropped 5 bases, with 12 bases sitting between them. This CDR3 is built from 15 residues. CDR1 and CDR2 from the germline V gene are MDHEN and SYDVKM. CDR3: CASSLLMQTNNEQFF. Here the CDR3 DNA reads TGTGCCAGCAGTTTATTGATGCAGACCAACAATGAGCAGTTCTTC.

The chain carries TRBV5-6 and TRBJ1-2; D is possibly TRBD1 (6 bases). Trimming took 0 bases from V and 2 from J, leaving 8 bases between them. The CDR3 spans 14 residues. Per germline, CDR1 SGHDT and CDR2 YYEEEE. The CDR3 loop is CASSLGQANYGYTF. For the CDR3, the DNA is TGTGCCAGCAGCTTGGGACAGGCAAACTATGGCTACACCTTC.

The chain combines TRBV29-1 with TRBJ1-2; 7 positions agree with TRBD1. Per germline, CDR1 SQVTM and CDR2 ANQGSEA. V shed 8 bases and J 4 bases; nucleotides not matched to a gene: 7. This CDR3 is 12 amino acids long. The CDR3 loop reads CSTTGEGYGYTF. CDR3 nucleotide sequence: TGCAGCACCACAGGGGAAGGCTATGGCTACACCTTC.

The rearrangement uses TRBV9 and TRBJ1-1, with 9 bases aligning to TRBD1. The junction had 10 bases not matched to a gene; V was cut back by 4 bases and J by 0 bases. The CDR3 length is 17 residues. CDR1 is SGDLS, CDR2 YYNGEE, per germline. The CDR3 sequence: CASSPHSGTGLNTEAFF. The DNA for the CDR3 is TGTGCCAGCAGCCCGCACTCAGGGACAGGGCTGAACACTGAAGCTTTCTTT.

The chain couples TRBV18 to TRBJ2-3, with D perhaps matching TRBD2 (7 bases). Germline assignment: CDR1 KGHSH and CDR2 LQKENI. Trimming pared 2 bases from V and 5 bases from J, leaving 17 bases between. CDR3 size: 16 residues. The CDR3 DNA sequence: TGTGCCAGCTCACCAGCCCTGCGGGGGCCCGTAGATACGCAGTATTTT. The encoded protein is CASSPALRGPVDTQYF.

The chain uses TRBV4-3 and TRBJ2-5; D is undetermined. This CDR3 is 13 amino acids long. Germline V gene lookup returns CDR1 LGHNA and CDR2 YSLEER. Trimming pared 4 bases from V and 4 bases from J, leaving 10 bases between. Here the CDR3 DNA reads TGCGCCAGCAGCCTCTATACGGGAGAGACCCAGTACTTC. As protein: CASSLYTGETQYF.